This is a list of T cell receptor beta chains from one sample in a study of chemoradiotherapy in HPV16-positive cancers. The table came from immunoSEQ multiplex PCR; TCRdb's copy has only in-frame clones and leaves some out. The sample carries approximately 13,000 clones, approximately 72% recorded once. Sample collection was performed from a patient who underwent chemoradiotherapy. Source of these receptors: a human donor with HPV-associated anogenital cancer. The CDR3 runs from the conserved cysteine through the conserved F or W. The D gene is left open where the match is weak. Clone size is given for some rows only: seen once, a few or many times, or a class if the clone is expanded.

j_call | d_call | v_call | clone_size | cdr3_nt | cdr3_aa
TRBJ2-1 | - | TRBV2 | - | TGTGCCACCAGGACGCTTTCCTACAATGAGCAGTTCTTC | CATRTLSYNEQFF
TRBJ2-1 | - | TRBV6-6 | few | TGTGCCAGCAGTTACTCGGGGGCGGGAGCGTACGATGAGCAGTTCTTC | CASSYSGAGAYDEQFF
TRBJ2-2 | TRBD2 | TRBV4-2 | - | TGTGCCAGCAGCCCCAGACTAGCGGGAGGTTCCCCTGGCGGGCTGTTTTTT | CASSPRLAGGSPGGLFF
TRBJ2-1 | TRBD2 | TRBV6-4 | - | TGTGCCAGCGCCTCCGGGACTAGCAATGAGCAGTTCTTC | CASASGTSNEQFF
TRBJ1-1 | TRBD1 | TRBV5-1 | - | TGCGCCAGCAGTTCCGGGACAGGAGGCACTGAAGCTTTCTTT | CASSSGTGGTEAFF
TRBJ2-1 | - | TRBV4-1 | - | TGCGCCAGCAGCCAAATGTCTAGTTCCCTCTACAATGAGCAGTTCTTC | CASSQMSSSLYNEQFF
TRBJ1-2 | TRBD1 | TRBV7-2 | few | TGTGCCAGCAGCAGACAGGGGGCAGACTATGGCTACACCTTC | CASSRQGADYGYTF
TRBJ2-7 | - | TRBV28 | - | TGTGCCAGCACCTCTAGATCTTACGAGCAGTACTTC | CASTSRSYEQYF
TRBJ2-1 | - | TRBV7-9 | - | TGTGCCAGCAGCCCGCCCGAGAGCTCCTACAATGAGCAGTTCTTC | CASSPPESSYNEQFF
TRBJ2-3 | - | TRBV5-1 | - | TGCGCCAGCAGCTTGGAATACAGTCTGGCAGATACGCAGTATTTT | CASSLEYSLADTQYF
TRBJ2-5 | TRBD2 | TRBV11-3 | - | TGTGCCAGCAGCTTAGATCGGGGGGGGTACCAAGAGACCCAGTACTTC | CASSLDRGGYQETQYF
TRBJ2-5 | TRBD2 | TRBV6-1 | - | TGTGCCAGCACGGCGGGGGGAACGGTAGAGACCCAGTACTTC | CASTAGGTVETQYF